This T cell receptor (beta chain) emerged from a study of OX40 agonist ivuxolimab in advanced cancers. Study as a whole: Patients treated during dose escalation were battling hepatocellular carcinoma, melanoma, renal cell or head and neck cancer. Partial responses were achieved by three patients, one with hepatocellular carcinoma and two with cutaneous melanoma.

Germline assignment: CDR1 SGHVS and CDR2 FQNEAQ. The V gene lost 1 base and the J gene lost 8 bases, with 18 bases spanning the gap. The CDR3 spans 16 residues. Sequenced by immunoSEQ multiplex PCR; TCRdb stores in-frame clones only, minus some. Among 83,000 or so clones listed, 90% to 95% were seen once. The rearrangement joins TRBV7-8 to TRBJ2-1; D is undetermined. This sequence originates from an adult with an advanced solid tumor such as melanoma, head and neck, liver or kidney cancer. The source material was CD4+ or CD8+ T cells sorted from blood, sampled in a trial of the OX40 agonist ivuxolimab. The CDR3 sequence is CASSLVSGPIFYEQFF. In DNA, the CDR3 is TGTGCCAGCAGCTTAGTATCTGGTCCTATATTCTATGAGCAGTTCTTC. Full variable domain (outside the CDR3, taken from reference TRBV7-8 and TRBJ2-1): GAGVSQSPRYKVAKRGQDVALRCDPISGHVSLFWYQQALGQGPEFLTYFQNEAQLDKSGLPSDRFFAERPEGSVSTLKIQRTQQEDSAVYLCASSLVSGPIFYEQFFGPGTRLTVL.